This T cell receptor beta chain was recorded in a study of blood T cell repertoires in COVID-19. The wider study: The origin of the acute and convalescent COVID-19 samples was the United States, Italy and Spain.

The CDR3 loop spans 13 amino acids. The V gene's germline CDR1 is SNHLY and CDR2 FYNNEI. Trimming left V 8 bases short and J 6 bases short, with 14 bases between. Original data processing: Reference gene primer amplification in the assay estimated nucleated cell counts. The assay was immunoSEQ multiplex PCR, and TCRdb's table has in-frame clones only and misses some. V and J calls plus clone size are reproduced from that table; the DNA served to infer D and trimming. The sample records around 60,000 clones, around 74% being singletons. The chain links TRBV2 to TRBJ1-5; no clear D. The sequencing sample was made of peripheral blood. The TCR was taken from a woman older than 75 with acute or convalescent COVID-19. The CDR3 here is CASVLDSAQPQHF. CDR3 bases: TGTGCCAGCGTTTTGGACTCGGCTCAGCCCCAGCATTTT.